The present TCR beta chain was sequenced within a study of T cell repertoires in cytomegalovirus infection. This clonotype was observed many times. TCRdb redid the calling of the reads with MiXCR, one entry per CDR3 protein. Of about 250,000 distinct CDR3 sequences detected, 5% to 8.5% appear once; the ten largest clones hold roughly 6%. Input material: PBMCs. The origin of this receptor is a human donor in good health (CMV status not recorded). Some clones in this sample may be carry-over from other donors' samples.

The CDR3, as DNA: TGTGCCAGCAGTTCACCCGGGACAGGGGGCCGCACTGAAGCTTTCTTT. Protein sequence: CASSSPGTGGRTEAFF. V gene TRBV28 combines with J gene TRBJ1-1; TRBD1 matches at 12 bases. CDR1 and CDR2 (germline): MDHEN, SYDVKM. V was pared by 4 bases and J by 4 bases, with 7 bases of the junction left unmatched. CDR3 length: 16 residues.